This T cell receptor beta chain originates from a study of blood T cell repertoires in COVID-19. For the study at large: The United States, Italy and Spain provided the acute and convalescent COVID-19 samples. Sample material is recorded as cDNA or gDNA derived from T cells, B-cell-depleted T cells, or PBMCs.

Source study methods: Nucleated cell number was recorded as an estimate derived from reference gene primer amplification. The assay was immunoSEQ multiplex PCR, and TCRdb's table has in-frame clones only and misses some. V, J and clone size derive from that table, while D and trimming were established from the DNA sequence. The sample lists over 250,000 clones, roughly 80% occurring once. This TCR was recovered from a woman aged 45-65 years who had recovered from COVID-19. The sample consisted of peripheral blood.

The CDR3 nucleotides are TGCGCCAGCAGCCTAAGCACAGATACGCAGTATTTT. Amino acids: CASSLSTDTQYF. This rearrangement joins TRBV5-1 to TRBJ2-3, with D unresolved. The CDR3 runs to 12 residues. Germline loops: CDR1 SGHRS, CDR2 YFSETQ. Trimming removed 4 bases from V and 0 bases from J, with 3 bases in between. The full variable domain, with the rest looked up from reference TRBV5-1 and TRBJ2-3, is KAGVTQTPRYLIKTRGQQVTLSCSPISGHRSVSWYQQTPGQGLQFLFEYFSETQRNKGNFPGRFSGRQFSNSRSEMNVSTLELGDSALYLCASSLSTDTQYFGPGTRLTVL.